This entry is about one T cell receptor beta chain. No cognate antigen has been identified for it. There are no base qualities to consult, and no much larger clone falls within one base. The library was prepared using the immunoSEQ multiplex PCR assay. The multiplex PCR relied on a mix of 60 forward primers for TCR Vbeta segments and 13 reverse primers for TCR Jbeta segments. The CDR3 region of rearranged TCR beta genes was amplified from genomic DNA with a multiplex PCR assay. The Illumina HiSeq System was used to sequence the amplified TCR beta libraries as 87-base-pair reads. As for the original processing: Across the 670 or so repertoires, a later analysis counted some 80 million unique TCR beta chains, around 10 million of which were shared by at least two donors. Raw reads were error-corrected and collapsed into unique sequences by a nearest-neighbor algorithm in which closely related sequences were merged to remove PCR and sequencing errors. Alignment of CDR3 sequences to IMGT reference sequences was used to assign V, D and J gene segments. Each retained sequence needed at least a six-nucleotide match to both a V gene segment and a J gene segment. Rearrangements were classified as productive when the CDR3 lacked stop codons and remained in frame with V and J, and all other rearrangements were classified as non-productive. CDR3 was defined according to IMGT convention as the region running from the second conserved V-encoded cysteine to the conserved J-encoded phenylalanine. In an earlier analysis of roughly 610 of the donors, sequences lacking an unambiguous match to a single V gene segment were excluded. In an earlier analysis of 587 of the donors, a V segment was called functional when productive rearrangements were above 56.7%, and segregating when the standard deviation between donors exceeded 5%. To diagnose cytomegalovirus status from the catalog of TCR beta chain sequences, a statistical classification framework was built. In a later analysis, V and J genes were assigned by comparing TCR nucleotide sequences against IMGT/GENE-DB human TR gene sequences. Using the TCRdist pipeline, a later analysis assigned CDR3 sequences along with most-parsimonious VDJ recombination scenarios. In a later analysis, each TCR beta chain was defined by its CDR3 amino acid sequence together with its V-gene family, and reads lacking a unique V-gene family were excluded. A later analysis removed roughly 590 highly shared, low-generation-probability nucleotide sequences to deal with suspected cross-contamination and a sequencing artifact. For each public chain, a later analysis derived a clonal expansion index from normalized ranks of inferred template counts within each repertoire. In a later analysis, generation probabilities were computed using a VDJ recombination model fitted to out-of-frame rearrangements, and the results were checked against IGoR. In a later analysis, hypergeometric tests were used to score TCR-TCR, TCR-HLA and TCR-CMV co-occurrence, with a repertoire-size bias correction applied to TCR pairs. In a later analysis, false discovery rates were estimated by permuting HLA or CMV assignments 20 times. In a later analysis, co-occurring TCRs were grouped using DBSCAN, and TCRdist sequence similarity was added for clustering within HLA-allele-positive subsets. For co-occurrence clustering, repertoires with fewer than 30,000 or more than 120,000 public chains were excluded, along with 5 or 6 repertoires with anomalous nucleotide sharing. In TCRdb, the immuneACCESS table is reduced to in-frame sequences with V and J assigned. These tables do not hold every clone; where another copy was compared, an unresolved V gene accounts for under half, and the others remain unexplained. V, J and clone size derive from that table, while D and trimming were established from the DNA sequence. In all, the sample holds approximately 150,000 clones, and about 80% of those were seen once. 5% to 6.5% of the sample comes from the top ten.

The entry originates in a study of cytomegalovirus exposure and HLA in healthy donors (dated by TCRdb to 2016 to 2017). About the study as a whole: According to an earlier analysis of a few hundred of the donors, about 179 million T cells yielded 100 million or so unique TCR beta sequences and approximately 280 Gb of sequence data. Roughly 290 gigabases of sequencing data and approximately 92 million unique TCR sequences made up an early release that covered approximately 700 HLA-typed donors. Among the roughly 400 genotyped donors, around 79% belonged to the genetic ancestry cluster associated with self-reported Caucasian donors. The study was designed to test whether signatures of past pathogen exposure could be identified by cataloging public T cell receptors. The T cell repertoires of roughly 660 subjects were profiled by immunosequencing and related to cytomegalovirus serostatus. Besides the first cohort of 666 subjects, a separate validation cohort made up of some 110 different subjects was used. To predict cytomegalovirus infection status, the study combined high-throughput TCR immunosequencing, statistical association of individual TCRs with disease status, and machine learning. A later analysis re-examined previously published TCR beta repertoires from roughly 720 donors and added high-resolution HLA genotyping to investigate patterns of TCR occurrence. In the later analysis, no new phenotypic data were used to find candidate immune exposures; instead, reliance was placed on TCR beta sequences and their occurrence across donors. An earlier analysis of approximately 640 of the donors applied high-throughput TCR beta sequencing to assess whether each TCR beta V gene segment acted as functional or pseudogenic. Donor age, sex, ethnicity and CMV serostatus were compiled alongside the repertoire data. In a later genetic analysis, genome-wide SNP genotypes for about three fifths of the roughly 670 donors were used, and that subset was treated as a discovery cohort. All discovery cohort repertoires had been generated using a single sequencing platform. Class I and class II HLA loci were covered by the typing at four-digit resolution. The number of donors typed differed by locus, with about 620-630 for A, B, C, DRB1 and DQB1, approximately 500 for DQA1, approximately 570 for DPA1, and some 470 for DPB1. Four or five DR-DQ haplotypes were handled as single units for association and clustering because linkage in the cohort was strong. Among roughly 400 genotyped donors of the cohort, an average of about 220,000 unique TCR beta nucleotide sequences was sequenced per donor, of which about 18% were non-productive. Broad study findings and their caveats: A further reported finding was that TCR beta sequences accurately predicted the HLA-A and HLA-B alleles for most subjects in the first cohort. CMV serostatus was the only immune exposure information available for the cohort. A cluster of highly shared sequence variants was judged likely to represent a technical artifact of the sequencing pipeline. In a later analysis, most CMV-associated TCR beta chains were found to appear HLA-restricted, with HLA associations seemingly driven largely by CMV exposure. In a later genetic analysis, a missense DCLRE1C variant was associated with V-gene and J-gene trimming of TCR beta chains, and the association was replicated in an independent cohort. Linkage disequilibrium might explain the correlated functional status among segregating V segments, but an unknown experimental factor could not be excluded. In a later analysis, the rate of TCR association differed among HLA loci, with DRB1 alleles having the most associated TCRs and HLA-C alleles having the fewest. An earlier analysis of 587 of the donors showed that most TCR beta V segments appeared in productive rearrangements either about 90% or about 30% of the time, which broadly matched IMGT annotations. According to the authors, the approach could potentially be generalized to other disease states and immunological phenotypes. In the study, 150 to 200 TCR beta chains were listed as associated with cytomegalovirus. Sequencing depth was assumed to be roughly uniform across donors in the presence/absence analyses, though that assumption may not hold. Because counts were too low, roughly 17 rarely observed V segments, including chromosome 9 orphons, were left out of the earlier analysis of a few hundred of the donors. Three of the identified cytomegalovirus-associated TCR beta chains were confirmed in vitro to be specific for cytomegalovirus antigens. Compared with equally common non-associated chains, HLA-associated TCR beta chains in a later analysis were more clonally expanded and had lower generation probabilities. The classifier was reported to diagnose cytomegalovirus status with high specificity and sensitivity in both the original and validation cohorts. Compared with the roughly 670-donor mean, donors in an Asian-associated ancestry cluster had fewer N-insertions in productive TCRs, according to a later genetic analysis. In a later analysis, about 16,000 TCR beta sequences were associated with specific HLA alleles at a false discovery rate of 0.05. Most TCR sequences were observed very rarely across donors, whereas some public TCRs were present in many individuals. In this cohort, only TCR beta chains were sequenced, and detectable features were limited by the absence of alpha or paired-chain data. Several of the top co-occurrence clusters appeared to be linked to parvovirus B19, influenza, CMV and Epstein-Barr virus, according to a later analysis. Because some donors lacked HLA typing at each locus, the association tests relied only on the typed subset. When HLA alleles, especially DR and DQ, strongly co-occurred, attributing TCR associations to individual alleles was difficult.

The cohort consisted of 666 healthy bone marrow donors. Cohort members were all nominally healthy when sampled, although unrecorded immune exposures were likely present. The donor tested CMV seropositive, placing the donor among the approximately 290 seropositive members of the cohort. A peripheral blood sample was collected from each donor, and TCR beta sequencing was performed on peripheral blood mononuclear cells. Genomic DNA was extracted from the blood cell samples with the Qiagen DNeasy Blood Extraction Kit. The clonotype comes from a man aged 30 to 39 in good health and CMV-seropositive. The specimen was PBMCs.

This receptor has the CDR3 CASSPLGDTQYF. The nucleotide sequence is TGTGCCAGCAGCCCTCTCGGGGATACGCAGTATTTT. Here the chain combines TRBV9 and TRBJ2-3, with the D gene uncertain. The CDR3 goes from the cysteine to the phenylalanine over 12 residues. Only the CDR3 part of the read is kept: 36 bases, read in frame from the first base. The junction carries 9 bases between V and J, which are trimmed by 4 bases and 6 bases respectively. For CDR1 and CDR2, the germline V gene lists SGDLS and YYNGEE.